This paragraph covers one T cell receptor (beta chain) sequence. Its antigen is unknown. The data derive from a study of yellow fever vaccine responses in identical twins. The CDR3 extends over 12 amino acids. V shed 9 bases and J shed 0 bases, with 8 bases lying between them. A single record per CDR3 protein comes from TCRdb applying MiXCR to the RT-PCR reads. The table shows under 20,000 distinct CDR3 sequences, with 65% to 75% occurring only once. Regarding the study as a whole: Twin vaccine T cell responses reportedly seemed partly convergent, partly personalized.

This receptor was identified in a woman aged 18-29 years who received the yellow fever vaccine. The input for sequencing was T cells from blood (PBMCs), unsorted or a sorted subset (not recorded which), taken before or after yellow fever vaccination (not recorded which). The chain carries TRBV12-3 or TRBV12-4 and TRBJ1-1; D remains unclear. The CDR3 region has the DNA TGTGCCAGAAGTAGTCTGAACACTGAAGCTTTCTTT. Translated: CARSSLNTEAFF.